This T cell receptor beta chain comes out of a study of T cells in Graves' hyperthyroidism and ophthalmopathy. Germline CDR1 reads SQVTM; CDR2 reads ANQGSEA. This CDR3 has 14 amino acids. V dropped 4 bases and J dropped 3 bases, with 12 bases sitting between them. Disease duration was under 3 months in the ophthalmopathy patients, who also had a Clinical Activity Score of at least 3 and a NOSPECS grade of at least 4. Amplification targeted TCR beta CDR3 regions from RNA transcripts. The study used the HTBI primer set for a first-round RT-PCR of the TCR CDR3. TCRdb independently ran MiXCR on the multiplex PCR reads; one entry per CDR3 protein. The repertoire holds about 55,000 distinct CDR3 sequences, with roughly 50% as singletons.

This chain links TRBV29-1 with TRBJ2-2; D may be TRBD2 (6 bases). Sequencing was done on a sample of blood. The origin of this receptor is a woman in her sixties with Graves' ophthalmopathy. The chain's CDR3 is CSVGGGMDTGELFF. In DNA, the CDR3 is TGCAGCGTTGGTGGCGGGATGGACACCGGGGAGCTGTTTTTT.